Described below is a single T cell receptor (beta chain) sequence and its context. The CDR3 spans 14 residues. Germline V gene data show CDR1 as MNHEY and CDR2 as SMNVEV (reference sequence). J lost 1 base, V lost 6 bases, and 5 bases had no gene match. These data are taken from a study of blood T cell repertoires in COVID-19. Study-level information: Italy, Spain and the United States were the sources of the convalescent and acute COVID-19 samples. PBMCs, B-cell-depleted T cells, or T cells provided the cDNA or gDNA that made up the material.

Original methodology: By means of reference gene primer amplification, nucleated cell counts were estimated. Some clones are missing from TCRdb's copy, which holds only in-frame ones; the method was immunoSEQ multiplex PCR. The DNA was the basis for D and trimming; V, J and clone size are from that table. This table holds more than 45,000 clones, 70% to 90% found once. The sequenced sample consisted of peripheral blood. This clonotype was obtained from an elderly woman with acute or convalescent COVID-19. This chain joins TRBV27 and TRBJ1-1; 7 bases are a match to TRBD1. The CDR3 nucleotides read TGTGCCAGCAGCCCGACAGGGTGGAACACTGAAGCTTTCTTT. The encoded protein is CASSPTGWNTEAFF.